This T cell receptor beta chain was identified in a study of shared T cell receptors in the human thymus. The CDR3 totals 13 residues. The germline V gene encodes CDR1 SQVTM and CDR2 ANQGSEA. The J segment lost 2 bases and the V segment lost 8 bases, leaving 4 bases of the junction unmatched. Clones were sequenced by immunoSEQ multiplex PCR, and TCRdb holds only the in-frame ones, with some missing. The sample holds more than 550,000 clones, roughly 88% seen once. Separately, the same data were catalogued under a study of human thymus T cells. That report notes: Corrective cardiac operations yielded the resected thymus tissue. There appeared to be biased usage of V and J genes in thymic and blood repertoires. Related research has reported that thymic repertoires overlap highly among unrelated individuals.

The rearrangement links TRBV29-1 to TRBJ2-7, with 12 bases lining up with TRBD1. Sequencing was done on a sample of thymocytes. The receptor was isolated from a girl under three years old with a congenital heart defect. The CDR3 DNA sequence: TGCAGCACGGGACAGGGGGCAACCTACGAGCAGTACTTC. It is translated as CSTGQGATYEQYF.